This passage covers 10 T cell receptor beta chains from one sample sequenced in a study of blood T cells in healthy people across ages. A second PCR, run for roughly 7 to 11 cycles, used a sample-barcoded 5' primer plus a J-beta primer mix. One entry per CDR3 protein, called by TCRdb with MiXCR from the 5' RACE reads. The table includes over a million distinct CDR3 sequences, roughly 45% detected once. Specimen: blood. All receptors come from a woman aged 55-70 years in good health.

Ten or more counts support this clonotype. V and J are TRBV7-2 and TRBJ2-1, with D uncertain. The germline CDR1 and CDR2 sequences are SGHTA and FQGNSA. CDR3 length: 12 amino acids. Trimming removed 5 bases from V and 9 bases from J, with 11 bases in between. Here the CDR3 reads CASSHPIGEQFF. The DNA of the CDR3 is TGTGCCAGCAGCCACCCAATCGGTGAGCAGTTCTTC.

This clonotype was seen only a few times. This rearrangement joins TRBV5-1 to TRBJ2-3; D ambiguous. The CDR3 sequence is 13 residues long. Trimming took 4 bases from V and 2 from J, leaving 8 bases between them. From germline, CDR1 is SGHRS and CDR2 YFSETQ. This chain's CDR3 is CASSLEYTDTQYF. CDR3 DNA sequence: TGCGCCAGCAGCCTAGAATACACAGATACGCAGTATTTT.

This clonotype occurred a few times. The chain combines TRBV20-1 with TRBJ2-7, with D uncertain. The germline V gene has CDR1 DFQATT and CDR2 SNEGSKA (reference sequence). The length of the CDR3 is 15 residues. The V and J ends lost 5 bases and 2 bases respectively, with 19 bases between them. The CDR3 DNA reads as TGCAGTGCTGGGCCAACAAATCCTCCACCCTACGAGCAGTACTTC. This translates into CSAGPTNPPPYEQYF.

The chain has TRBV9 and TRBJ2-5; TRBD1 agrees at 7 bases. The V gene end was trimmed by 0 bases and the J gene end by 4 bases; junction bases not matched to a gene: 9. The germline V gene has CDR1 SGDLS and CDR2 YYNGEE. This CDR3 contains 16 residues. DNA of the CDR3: TGTGCCAGCAGCGTAGAGACAGGGTTACGTCTAGAGACCCAGTACTTC. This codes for CASSVETGLRLETQYF. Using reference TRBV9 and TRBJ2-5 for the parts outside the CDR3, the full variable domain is DSGVTQTPKHLITATGQRVTLRCSPRSGDLSVYWYQQSLDQGLQFLIQYYNGEERAKGNILERFSAQQFPDLHSELNLSSLELGDSALYFCASSVETGLRLETQYFGPGTRLLVL.

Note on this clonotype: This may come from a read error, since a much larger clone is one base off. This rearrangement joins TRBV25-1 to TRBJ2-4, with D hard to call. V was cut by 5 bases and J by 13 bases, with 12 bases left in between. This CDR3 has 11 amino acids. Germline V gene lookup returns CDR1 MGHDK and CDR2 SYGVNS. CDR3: CASSLQGAQYF. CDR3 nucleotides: TGTGCCAGCAGTTTGCAAGGTGCGCAGTACTTC.

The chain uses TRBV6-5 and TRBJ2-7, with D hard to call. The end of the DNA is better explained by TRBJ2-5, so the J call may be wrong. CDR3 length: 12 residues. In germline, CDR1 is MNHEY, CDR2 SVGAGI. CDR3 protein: CASSPLMGTQYF. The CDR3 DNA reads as TGTGCCAGCAGTCCCCTTATGGGGACCCAGTACTTC.

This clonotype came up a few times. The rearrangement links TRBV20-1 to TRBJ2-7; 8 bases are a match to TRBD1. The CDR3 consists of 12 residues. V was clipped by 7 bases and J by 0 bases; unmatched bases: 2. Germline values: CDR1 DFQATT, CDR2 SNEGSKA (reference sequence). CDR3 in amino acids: CSGGTGSYEQYF. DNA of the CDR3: TGCAGTGGGGGGACAGGCTCCTACGAGCAGTACTTC.

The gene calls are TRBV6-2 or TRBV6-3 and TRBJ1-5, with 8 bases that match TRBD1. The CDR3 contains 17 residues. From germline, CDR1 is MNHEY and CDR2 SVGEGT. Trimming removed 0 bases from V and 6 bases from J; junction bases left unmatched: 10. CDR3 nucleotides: TGTGCCAGCAGTTACTCCCTTGACAGGGGCGTGGGTCAGCCCCAGCATTTT. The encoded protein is CASSYSLDRGVGQPQHF.

CDR3: CASSPRTGAFETQYF. The CDR3 DNA reads TGTGCCAGCAGTCCGAGGACAGGTGCGTTCGAGACCCAGTACTTC. V usage is TRBV27 and J usage is TRBJ2-5; TRBD1 aligns across 7 bases. J lost 5 bases, V lost 5 bases, and 11 bases had no gene match. This CDR3 has 15 residues. The germline V gene encodes CDR1 MNHEY and CDR2 SMNVEV (reference sequence).

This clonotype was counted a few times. The CDR3 loop is CASSLDPGREQPQHF. The CDR3, as DNA: TGCGCCAGCAGCTTGGATCCGGGCAGGGAACAGCCCCAGCATTTT. The J gene is TRBJ1-5, the V gene TRBV5-1, with D maybe TRBD1 (5 bases). Germline CDR1 reads SGHRS; CDR2 reads YFSETQ. Trimming pared 0 bases from V and 7 bases from J, leaving 14 bases between. CDR3 length: 15 residues.